Included here is one T cell receptor beta chain sequence, with context. This clonotype was seen more than once but under ten times. What this receptor recognizes is not known. Base qualities are not provided; no much larger clone lies one nucleotide away. The data belong to a study of T cell repertoires in cytomegalovirus infection (dated by TCRdb to between 2018 and 2021). Background for the entire study: The peptide stimulations were aimed at well-studied HLA-B-restricted epitopes as well as recently identified HLA-C-restricted CMV epitopes, whose presentation resists viral immunomodulation. The HLA type of each donor mattered for the analysis, because public TCR beta signatures pointed to carriage of CMV infection along with the matching HLA type. The full study reports these points: The ex vivo response was dominated by HLA-C-restricted CMV-specific TCR beta clonotypes, and the single most frequent clonotype in two of eight donors was supplied by these HLA-C-restricted clonotypes. Cumulative frequency of public TCR beta family members discriminated carriers of CMV infection plus the relevant HLA type in this cohort and an independent approximately 350-donor cohort.

Sample treatment or condition, as interpreted from the label and publication: in vitro stimulation with specific CMV peptide epitopes to enrich CMV-specific T cells. Sequenced on an Illumina HiSeq 1500. TCRdb reworked the public reads: Q25 trimming with fastp, MiXCR clone assembly, productive beta chains retained. CDR3 protein duplicates are merged, each entry listing the most common genes and DNA. The sample contains 450,000 to 550,000 distinct CDR3 sequences, approximately 42% of them found a single time. Together, the top ten hold 35% to 50% of the sample. The specimen comprised cultured PBMCs, sampled from culture after CMV antigen stimulation. This TCR was recovered from a human donor in good health (CMV status not recorded). Some clones in this sample may be carry-over from other donors' samples.

The CDR3 here reads CASSARGSSDTQYF. In nucleotides, the sequence is TGTGCCAGCAGCGCCCGCGGGAGTTCAGATACGCAGTATTTT. Recombination linked TRBV11-2 to TRBJ2-3; 7 bases in the junction line up with TRBD2. CDR1 and CDR2 are drawn from the germline V gene: SGHAT, FQNNGV. CDR3 length: 14 amino acids, cysteine to phenylalanine. This entry keeps only the CDR3 DNA: 42 bases, framed from base 1. From V the trimming removes 5 bases and from J it removes 4 bases, while the gene matches leave 6 bases of the junction unaccounted for.